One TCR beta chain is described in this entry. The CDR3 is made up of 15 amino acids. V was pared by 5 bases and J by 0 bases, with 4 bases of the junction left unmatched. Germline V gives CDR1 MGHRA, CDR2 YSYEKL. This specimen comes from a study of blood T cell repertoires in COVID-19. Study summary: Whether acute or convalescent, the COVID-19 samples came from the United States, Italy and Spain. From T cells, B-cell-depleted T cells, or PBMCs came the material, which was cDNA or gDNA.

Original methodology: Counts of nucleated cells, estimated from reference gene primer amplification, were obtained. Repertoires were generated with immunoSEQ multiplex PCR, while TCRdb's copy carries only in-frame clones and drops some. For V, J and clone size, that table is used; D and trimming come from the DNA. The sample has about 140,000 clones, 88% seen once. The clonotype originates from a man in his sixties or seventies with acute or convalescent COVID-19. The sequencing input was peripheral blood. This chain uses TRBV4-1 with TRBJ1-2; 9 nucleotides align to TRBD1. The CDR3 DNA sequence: TGCGCCAGCAGCTTCCACAGGGGGCCTAACTATGGCTACACCTTC. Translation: CASSFHRGPNYGYTF.